This entry describes one T cell receptor (beta chain). The target of this receptor is not known. The record has no base qualities; no much larger clone is one base away. Trimming removed 2 bases from V and 4 bases from J, leaving 10 bases between the germline ends. Counted from cysteine to phenylalanine, this CDR3 has 14 amino acids. Only the CDR3 region is kept as DNA, spanning 42 bases read in frame from base 1. CDR1 and CDR2 are read off the germline V gene as MNHEY and SVGAGI. At diagnosis, tumor, uninvolved tumor-adjacent lung and peripheral blood were collected and then preserved as a mix of FFPE and fresh-frozen material. For TCR repertoire profiling, blood samples were analyzed in the form of peripheral blood mononuclear cells. This record belongs to a study of T cells in localized non-small cell lung cancer (TCRdb year 2020). For the wider study: Comparing tumors with uninvolved tumor-adjacent lungs, the study looked at the T cell repertoires of 200 to 250 patients with early-stage NSCLC. The cohort comprised roughly 240 treatment-naïve NSCLC patients with resected, localized lung tumors. The mean age of the NSCLC patients was under 70 years, with approximately 130 men and approximately 100 women.

The paper as a whole reports these results and caveats: Uninvolved tumor-adjacent lung showed the highest T cell clonality, higher than tumor, which suggests more focused antigenic responses in the uninvolved tumor-adjacent lung. Longer overall survival was associated with higher T cell density in blood, whereas shorter survival was associated with higher clonality in adjacent lung. Since the design was exploratory, TCR variables were selected using unadjusted p-values with no false-discovery rate correction. Multi-region tumor sequencing was not performed, so intratumor heterogeneity could not be excluded. A median of around 50 of the top 100 tumor clones turned up in the paired uninvolved adjacent lung, and approximately 30 of those clones also ranked among the top 100 of that same adjacent lung.

TCR beta CDR3 regions were sequenced from DNA using the immunoSEQ Assay. The published analysis was carried out like this. To compute T cell density, TCR beta template counts were normalized to usable DNA, which was estimated by amplifying housekeeping genes. Using the preseqR package, richness was estimated by extrapolating to 120,000 templates for tissue samples and 400,000 templates for PBMC samples. Clonality was calculated as one minus Pielou's evenness. Tissue-enriched TCRs were identified by differential abundance testing using productive amino-acid clonotypes, minimum total count 5 and alpha 0.1. Repertoire overlap between compartments was quantified with the Jaccard Index and Morisita Overlap Index. GLIPH grouped TCR beta CDR3s together with public tetramer-defined viral CDR3s, and a viral motif had to include at least three viral sequences and show V-gene enrichment. In TCRdb, the immuneACCESS table is reduced to in-frame sequences with V and J assigned. These tables do not hold every clone; where another copy was compared, an unresolved V gene accounts for under half, and the others remain unexplained. V, J and clone size were drawn from that table, and D and trimming were deduced from the DNA. The sample data list under 15,000 clones, and approximately 84% of these were observed just once. 25% to 30% of the sample is in the top ten clones.

This TCR came from a male donor at least 60 years old with stage I squamous cell lung carcinoma. Here the chain combines TRBV6-5 and TRBJ2-3, with the D gene too uncertain to name. The sample was peripheral blood, taken before any cancer treatment. In nucleotide form, the sequence is TGTGCCAGCAGTTACCTTACCCACGCAGATACGCAGTATTTT. Translated, it gives CASSYLTHADTQYF.